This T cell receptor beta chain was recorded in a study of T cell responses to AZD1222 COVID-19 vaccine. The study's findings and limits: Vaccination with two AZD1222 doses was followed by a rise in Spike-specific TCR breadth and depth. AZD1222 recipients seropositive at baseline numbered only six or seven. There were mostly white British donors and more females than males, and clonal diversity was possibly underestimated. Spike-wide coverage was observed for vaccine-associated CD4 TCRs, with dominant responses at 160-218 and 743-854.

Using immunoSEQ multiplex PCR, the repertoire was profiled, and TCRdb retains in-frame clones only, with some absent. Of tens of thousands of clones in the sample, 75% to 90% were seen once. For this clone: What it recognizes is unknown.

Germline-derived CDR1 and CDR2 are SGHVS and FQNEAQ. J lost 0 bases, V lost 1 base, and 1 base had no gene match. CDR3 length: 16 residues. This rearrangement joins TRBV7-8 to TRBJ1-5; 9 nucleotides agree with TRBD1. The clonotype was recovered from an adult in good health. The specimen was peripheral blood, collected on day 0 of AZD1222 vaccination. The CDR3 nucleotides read TGTGCCAGCAGCTTAGGGACAGGGGATAGCAATCAGCCCCAGCATTTT. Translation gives CASSLGTGDSNQPQHF.